What follows are 14 T cell receptor beta chains derived from one specimen sequenced in a study of cytomegalovirus exposure and HLA in healthy donors. In the PCR, 60 Vbeta and 13 Jbeta primers were used. Clones were read by immunoSEQ multiplex PCR, and TCRdb kept only the in-frame ones, dropping some. This sample has roughly 200,000 clones; approximately 88% occur once, and the top ten carry 0.71%. Sequenced sample: PBMCs. The receptor source for this set is a boy aged 2-15 years in good health and CMV-seronegative.

The rearrangement uses TRBV30 and TRBJ2-5; D perhaps matches TRBD2 (6 bases). Germline V gene sequence: CDR1 GTSNPN, CDR2 SVGIG (reference sequence). The V and J ends lost 2 bases and 4 bases respectively, with 20 bases between them. The CDR3 is made up of 16 amino acids. The CDR3 loop reads CAWSLGLTSLGETQYF. The CDR3 DNA reads as TGTGCCTGGAGTTTGGGACTTACCTCATTGGGAGAGACCCAGTACTTC.

The CDR3 loop is CAINGAGQETQYF. The DNA of the CDR3 is TGTGCCATCAACGGCGCGGGACAAGAGACCCAGTACTTC. The gene calls are TRBV10-3 and TRBJ2-5; D may be TRBD2 (6 bases). Looked up from germline, CDR1 is ENHRY and CDR2 is SYGVKD. The CDR3 has 13 residues. Trimming cost V 7 bases and J 2 bases, with 11 bases left between them.

This chain uses TRBV2 with TRBJ2-7; 7 nucleotides match TRBD1. After removal of 6 bases from V and 6 bases from J, the junction contained 8 bases not matched to a gene. CDR3 length: 13 amino acids. The germline gives CDR1 SNHLY, CDR2 FYNNEI. The CDR3 spells CASSGQARCEQYF. CDR3 DNA sequence: TGTGCCAGCAGCGGACAGGCTCGGTGCGAGCAGTACTTC.

Only one count was recorded for this clone. V usage is TRBV10-3 and J usage is TRBJ1-2; 9 bases agree with TRBD1. After removal of 2 bases from V and 0 bases from J, the junction contained 4 bases not matched to a gene. The germline V gene encodes CDR1 ENHRY and CDR2 SYGVKD. This CDR3 comprises 16 residues. The CDR3 DNA follows: TGTGCCATCAGTGAGAGGAGACAGGGGGCTAACTATGGCTACACCTTC. Its protein is CAISERRQGANYGYTF.

V and J are TRBV12-5 and TRBJ2-7, with TRBD1 as a possible D gene (5 bases). Germline V CDR1 and CDR2: LGHNT, FRNRAP. The V and J ends lost 1 base and 7 bases respectively, with 11 bases between them. The CDR3 extends over 13 amino acids. CDR3 sequence reads: CASGLGQKGEQYF. DNA for the CDR3: TGTGCTAGTGGTTTGGGACAGAAAGGGGAGCAGTACTTC.

This chain links TRBV30 with TRBJ2-7; D is undetermined. The CDR3 runs 13 residues. CDR1 and CDR2 from the germline V gene are GTSNPN and SVGIG (reference sequence). Deletions cut 1 base from V and 11 bases from J, with 18 bases between. CDR3 amino acids: CAWSALGPLFKYF. As DNA, the CDR3 is TGTGCCTGGAGTGCCCTCGGTCCACTTTTCAAGTACTTC.

V and J are TRBV6-6 and TRBJ1-1; 7 nucleotides match TRBD1. Germline assignment: CDR1 MNHNY and CDR2 SVGAGI (reference sequence). Trimming removed 0 bases from V and 7 bases from J; junction bases left unmatched: 8. The CDR3 loop spans 15 amino acids. The DNA of the CDR3 is TGTGCCAGCAGTTACTCGACCCAGGGGGAGAGTGAAGCTTTCTTT. It is translated as CASSYSTQGESEAFF.

The chain employs TRBV29-1 and TRBJ1-1; perhaps TRBD1 as D (6 bases). Trimming stripped 7 bases from V and 1 base from J, with 13 bases between. Germline CDR1 and CDR2: SQVTM and ANQGSEA. The CDR3 has 13 residues. The CDR3 protein is CSARLGGNTEAFF. The DNA of the CDR3 is TGCAGCGCCCGATTAGGGGGGAACACTGAAGCTTTCTTT.

This sequence joins TRBV28 and TRBJ2-1, with a tentative D call TRBD1 (6 bases). This CDR3 has 12 residues. Per the germline V gene, CDR1 is MDHEN and CDR2 is SYDVKM. V lost 7 bases and J lost 6, with 10 bases in between. The CDR3 here is CASKKQGNEQFF. CDR3 DNA sequence: TGTGCCAGCAAAAAACAGGGCAATGAGCAGTTCTTC.

The rearrangement uses TRBV6-6 and TRBJ1-2; possibly TRBD1 for D (6 bases). V shed 5 bases and J shed 2 bases, with 9 bases lying between them. The CDR3 sequence is 13 residues long. CDR1 MNHNY and CDR2 SVGAGI come from the germline V gene (reference sequence). The CDR3 bases are TGTGCCAGCAGTGCAGGGGTAAACTATGGCTACACCTTC. As protein: CASSAGVNYGYTF.

The chain couples TRBV10-1 to TRBJ1-1; 8 nucleotides agree with TRBD1. There are 12 residues in the CDR3. The V segment lost 3 bases and the J segment 11 bases; nucleotides outside the gene matches: 5. Germline CDR1 and CDR2: WNHNN and SYGVQD (reference sequence). DNA of the CDR3: TGCGCCAGCAGTGACGGACAGGGTCGGGCTTTCTTT. Its translation: CASSDGQGRAFF.

The rearrangement joins TRBV29-1 to TRBJ2-5; D may be TRBD1 (5 bases). This CDR3 is 12 amino acids long. The germline gives CDR1 SQVTM, CDR2 ANQGSEA. Trimming took 4 bases from V and 3 from J, leaving 9 bases between them. CDR3: CSVGWGEETQYF. CDR3 sequence (DNA): TGCAGCGTTGGATGGGGCGAAGAGACCCAGTACTTC.

The chain couples TRBV7-6 to TRBJ2-1; D unclear. V lost 9 bases and J 0 bases, leaving 9 bases between the germline ends. Germline V gene sequence: CDR1 SGHVS, CDR2 FNYEAQ. The CDR3 covers 13 residues. CDR3 sequence: CARQRNSYNEQFF. CDR3 nucleotides: TGTGCCAGGCAGAGGAACTCCTACAATGAGCAGTTCTTC.

This chain links TRBV12-5 with TRBJ2-5; TRBD2 matches at 13 bases. The CDR3 sequence is 16 residues long. In germline, CDR1 is LGHNT, CDR2 FRNRAP. V was clipped by 5 bases and J by 11 bases; unmatched bases: 14. CDR3 DNA: TGTGCTAGTGGTCCTGAAGGACTAGCGGGAGAGGCCCGTCAGTACTTC. It specifies CASGPEGLAGEARQYF.